The present entry profiles one T cell receptor (beta chain) with its context. The target antigen is unknown. Healthy bone marrow donors formed the donor group. These data are taken from a study of cytomegalovirus exposure and HLA in healthy donors. Turning to the study itself: Within the Caucasian-associated ancestry cluster were more than 75% of the 350 to 400 genotyped donors.

The CDR3 runs to 15 residues. The V gene lost 2 bases and the J gene lost 6 bases, with 15 bases spanning the gap. Germline V gene lookup returns CDR1 SNHLY and CDR2 FYNNEI. In the PCR, 60 Vbeta and 13 Jbeta primers were used. Original handling: A later analysis tallied some 80 million unique TCR beta chains, roughly 11 million of them shared. TCRdb's copy holds only in-frame clones and misses some; the assay was immunoSEQ multiplex PCR. That table gives V, J and clone size, and the DNA gave D and trimming. This sample has tens of thousands of clones, with around 66% found just once. Study-wide points: Later analysis indicated greater clonal expansion among HLA-associated TCR beta chains than among equally common other chains.

The specimen was PBMCs. The clonotype comes from a male donor in good health and CMV-seropositive. The rearrangement uses TRBV2 and TRBJ2-3, with D uncertain. The CDR3 reads CASSETLGVLDTQYF. CDR3 sequence (DNA): TGTGCCAGCAGTGAAACCCTAGGAGTTTTGGATACGCAGTATTTT.